What follows describes a single T cell receptor beta chain. Its specificity is not known. The study ran its PCR with 60 Vbeta and 13 Jbeta primers. Sequencing was performed with immunoSEQ multiplex PCR; in TCRdb, only in-frame clones are kept and a portion is missing. Found here are approximately 200,000 clones, about 80% of them singletons; the top ten hold around 2.1%. Trimming took 4 bases from V and 0 from J, leaving 13 bases between them. The germline gives CDR1 LGHNA, CDR2 YNFKEQ. This CDR3 is 17 amino acids long. This sample was taken from a study of cytomegalovirus exposure and HLA in healthy donors. Findings and limits, study-wide: An Asian-associated ancestry cluster reportedly showed fewer N-insertions than the approximately 670-donor mean in a later analysis. Available immune exposure information covered CMV serostatus only.

The receptor comes from a woman between 18 and 29 years old in good health and CMV-seropositive. The gene calls are TRBV4-2 and TRBJ2-6; tentatively, D is TRBD1 (5 bases). Sequenced input: PBMCs. The CDR3 reads CASSPTGASSGANVLTF. The CDR3 DNA follows: TGTGCCAGCAGCCCCACAGGTGCCAGCTCTGGGGCCAACGTCCTGACTTTC.